This T cell receptor (beta chain) comes out of a study of identical twins. Study observations and caveats: Zero-insertion findings could be partly confounded by invariant cells (MAIT and iNKT cells).

Deletions cut 5 bases from V and 1 base from J, with 5 bases between. The CDR3 contains 13 residues. Germline loops: CDR1 MNHEY, CDR2 SVGEGT. TCRdb reprocessed the 5' RACE reads with MiXCR, giving one entry per CDR3 protein. The profile shows approximately 210,000 distinct CDR3 sequences, around a tenth of them singletons. Concerning this clonotype itself: The antigen is undetermined.

Healthy Caucasians provided all donations. This TCR derives from a woman aged 18-30 years in good health. The V call is TRBV6-2 or TRBV6-3, the J call TRBJ2-2; no definite D call. The sample comprised memory (CD45RO+) T cells sorted from blood. The chain's CDR3 is CASSRWNTGELFF. The DNA for the CDR3 is TGTGCCAGCAGTAGGTGGAACACCGGGGAGCTGTTTTTT.